The 22 T cell receptor beta chains listed next were all sequenced from one sample in a study of T cells in Graves' hyperthyroidism and ophthalmopathy. Researchers amplified the TCR beta CDR3 regions from RNA transcripts. HTBI primers were the set used in a first-round RT-PCR of the TCR CDR3. TCRdb reanalysed the multiplex PCR reads using MiXCR and keeps one entry per CDR3 protein. Here the sample spans 600,000 or so distinct CDR3 sequences, around 15% being singletons. Specimen: blood. These receptors all come from a woman aged 25 to 39 with Graves' hyperthyroidism.

This clonotype was recorded a few times. This chain links TRBV19 with TRBJ1-2; tentatively, D is TRBD1 (5 bases). The germline gives CDR1 LNHDA, CDR2 SQIVND (reference sequence). The germline V and J ends were trimmed by 5 bases and 6 bases, with 13 bases remaining between them. There are 13 residues in the CDR3. CDR3 DNA sequence: TGTGCCAGTAGTTCCCTCGGACAAGATGGCTACACCTTC. The encoded protein is CASSSLGQDGYTF.

In its sample, this clonotype was seen many times. The CDR3 DNA is TGCGCCAGCAGCGCCGACAGGAGTAGCACAGATACGCAGTATTTT. This translates into CASSADRSSTDTQYF. The rearrangement joins TRBV5-1 to TRBJ2-3; TRBD1 might be the D (6 bases). CDR3 length: 15 amino acids. Germline-derived CDR1 and CDR2 are SGHRS and YFSETQ. Trimming stripped 4 bases from V and 0 bases from J, with 12 bases between.

J is TRBJ2-7 and V is TRBV29-1; 11 bases agree with TRBD2. Germline CDR1 reads SQVTM; CDR2 reads ANQGSEA. The CDR3 consists of 13 residues. Trimming cost V 8 bases and J 2 bases; bases outside gene matches: 5. In DNA, the CDR3 is TGCAGCCTTGGACTAGCGGGTACCTACGAGCAGTACTTC. Protein: CSLGLAGTYEQYF.

The chain uses TRBV24-1 and TRBJ2-2; 8 nucleotides line up with TRBD1. Germline lookup yields CDR1 KGHDR and CDR2 SFDVKD. V dropped 4 bases and J dropped 6; count of bases not matched to a gene: 9. The CDR3 consists of 16 residues. CDR3 in amino acids: CATSDHTDRDAGELFF. The CDR3, as DNA: TGTGCCACCAGTGACCATACGGACAGGGACGCCGGGGAGCTGTTTTTT.

The CDR3 here is CSATTSGRRYNEQFF. The CDR3 bases are TGCAGTGCTACAACTAGCGGGAGAAGGTACAATGAGCAGTTCTTC. V gene TRBV20-1 combines with J gene TRBJ2-1, with 11 bases fitting TRBD2. Germline-derived CDR1 and CDR2 are DFQATT and SNEGSKA (reference sequence). Trimming removed 4 bases from V and 4 bases from J; junction bases left unmatched: 6. CDR3 size: 15 residues.

This chain uses TRBV7-6 with TRBJ2-1, with D perhaps matching TRBD2 (5 bases). The length of the CDR3 is 13 residues. Germline V CDR1 and CDR2: SGHVS, FNYEAQ. Trimming took off 5 bases at V and 5 bases at J, with 10 bases between the two ends. CDR3 amino acids: CASSPGIHNEQFF. Written as DNA, the CDR3 is TGTGCCAGCAGCCCCGGGATCCACAATGAGCAGTTCTTC.

The CDR3 DNA is TGTACCAGCAGCTTAGATAGCGGGGAAGTGGAGACCCAGTACTTC. Translation gives CTSSLDSGEVETQYF. The gene calls are TRBV7-2 and TRBJ2-5; the match to TRBD2 covers 8 bases. In germline, CDR1 is SGHTA, CDR2 FQGNSA. The CDR3 length is 15 residues. After removal of 1 base from V and 5 bases from J, the junction contained 6 bases not matched to a gene.

This clonotype occurred a few times. Here the CDR3 reads CASSDLLGRQYF. The CDR3 DNA reads as TGTGCCAGCAGCGATCTATTAGGGAGGCAGTACTTC. The chain joins TRBV28 to TRBJ2-7, with D perhaps TRBD2 (5 bases). Per germline, CDR1 MDHEN and CDR2 SYDVKM. V lost 6 bases and J lost 9, with 15 bases in between. The CDR3 has 12 amino acids.

This clonotype was observed a few times. This chain uses TRBV5-1 with TRBJ2-3; 7 bases agree with TRBD2. This CDR3 is 15 amino acids long. Trimming took 5 bases from V and 2 from J; bases not matched to a gene: 8. From germline, CDR1 is SGHRS and CDR2 YFSETQ. CDR3 nucleotide sequence: TGCGCCAGCAGTCCGGGAGGCCTAGTCACAGATACGCAGTATTTT. Encoded protein: CASSPGGLVTDTQYF.

The gene calls are TRBV6-2 or TRBV6-3 and TRBJ1-1; D gene unclear. V lost 9 bases, J lost 4 bases, and 12 bases lay in between. Germline CDR1 MNHEY, CDR2 SVGEGT. The CDR3 is 12 residues long. The CDR3 DNA reads as TGTGCCAGGCCCGTAGGGATCACTGAAGCTTTCTTT. It is translated as CARPVGITEAFF.

This clonotype was seen ten or more times. This rearrangement joins TRBV11-2 to TRBJ2-5, with D tentatively TRBD2 (5 bases). Germline loops: CDR1 SGHAT, CDR2 FQNNGV. Trimming cost V 5 bases and J 9 bases, with 19 bases left between them. There are 14 residues in the CDR3. CDR3 in amino acids: CASSPRGFEKAQYF. Written as DNA, the CDR3 is TGTGCCAGCAGCCCCAGAGGGTTTGAGAAGGCCCAGTACTTC.

This clonotype was seen ten or more times. The chain links TRBV15 to TRBJ2-5, with 9 nucleotides matching TRBD1. J gave up 2 bases and V 3 bases, and 7 bases lay outside the gene matches. CDR1 is LNHNV, CDR2 YYDKDF, per germline (reference sequence). The CDR3 runs 16 residues. CDR3 bases: TGTGCCACCAGCAGGGGCCGGGGACAGGGTCAAGAGACCCAGTACTTC. It translates to CATSRGRGQGQETQYF.

V usage is TRBV19 and J usage is TRBJ2-1; 13 nucleotides align to TRBD2. This CDR3 comprises 17 residues. Per germline, CDR1 LNHDA and CDR2 SQIVND (reference sequence). V shed 3 bases and J 9 bases; nucleotides not matched to a gene: 11. CDR3 nucleotide sequence: TGTGCCAGTAGTATTTGGTTAGGACTAGCGGGAGAGGGTGAGCAGTTCTTC. It translates to CASSIWLGLAGEGEQFF.

As DNA, the CDR3 is TGTGCCAGCAGTTTATCGGGACAGGTATATAGCAATCAGCCCCAGCATTTT. This translates into CASSLSGQVYSNQPQHF. The chain recombines TRBV27 with TRBJ1-5, with 8 bases that match TRBD1. The CDR3 is 17 residues long. Trimming took 0 bases from V and 0 from J; bases not matched to a gene: 4. Germline loops: CDR1 MNHEY, CDR2 SMNVEV (reference sequence).

Ten or more counts support this clonotype. The rearrangement joins TRBV11-2 to TRBJ1-1; no reliable D call. The CDR3 is 12 residues long. Per germline, CDR1 SGHAT and CDR2 FQNNGV. Trimming took off 1 base at V and 7 bases at J, with 7 bases between the two ends. This chain's CDR3 is CASSLGYSEAFF. CDR3 bases: TGTGCCAGCAGCTTAGGGTATAGTGAAGCTTTCTTT.

This chain joins TRBV4-3 and TRBJ2-7; 9 bases fit TRBD2. The CDR3 length is 19 residues. V was clipped by 4 bases and J by 4 bases; unmatched bases: 20. Germline assignment: CDR1 LGHNA and CDR2 YSLEER. The CDR3 bases are TGCGCCAGCAGCCCAGGGGTAGCGGGAGACCGGGGCGGGAGATACGAGCAGTACTTC. Translating it yields CASSPGVAGDRGGRYEQYF.

In this sample, this clonotype turned up many times. The chain recombines TRBV29-1 with TRBJ1-2, with D perhaps TRBD1 (6 bases). The germline CDR1 and CDR2 sequences are SQVTM and ANQGSEA. The CDR3 is 13 residues long. The V gene lost 5 bases and the J gene lost 3 bases, with 13 bases spanning the gap. CDR3 loop: CSVSTGGYYGYTF. In nucleotides, the CDR3 is TGCAGCGTTTCGACAGGCGGGTACTATGGCTACACCTTC. The variable domain in full, completed from reference TRBV29-1 and TRBJ1-2, reads SAVISQKPSRDICQRGTSLTIQCQVDSQVTMMFWYRQQPGQSLTLIATANQGSEATYESGFVIDKFPISRPNLTFSTLTVSNMSPEDSSIYLCSVSTGGYYGYTFGSGTRLTVV.

This rearrangement joins TRBV2 to TRBJ2-7; 10 bases align to TRBD1. Germline lookup yields CDR1 SNHLY and CDR2 FYNNEI. CDR3 length equals 13 residues. The J segment lost 6 bases and the V segment lost 6 bases, leaving 5 bases of the junction unmatched. CDR3 DNA: TGTGCCAGCAGGTTGGGACAGGGGCCCGAGCAGTACTTC. Encoded protein: CASRLGQGPEQYF. The variable domain in full, with the rest retrieved from reference TRBV2 and TRBJ2-7, is EPEVTQTPSHQVTQMGQEVILRCVPISNHLYFYWYRQILGQKVEFLVSFYNNEISEKSEIFDDQFSVERPDGSNFTLKIRSTKLEDSAMYFCASRLGQGPEQYFGPGTRLTVT.

This chain links TRBV10-3 with TRBJ2-1, with 14 bases lining up with TRBD2. CDR3 length: 16 amino acids. Germline CDR1 ENHRY, CDR2 SYGVKD. The junction had 9 bases not matched to a gene; V was cut back by 6 bases and J by 8 bases. The CDR3 protein is CAIRGTSGRRIDEQFF. The CDR3 DNA reads as TGTGCCATCAGGGGGACTAGCGGGAGACGAATAGATGAGCAGTTCTTC.

This clonotype has ten or more counts. The chain joins TRBV19 to TRBJ2-7, with D possibly matching TRBD2 (5 bases). The CDR3 loop spans 14 amino acids. Trimming stripped 11 bases from V and 1 base from J, with 18 bases between. Looked up from germline, CDR1 is LNHDA and CDR2 is SQIVND (reference sequence). The CDR3 loop is CAQRCGRGSYEQYF. Written as DNA, the CDR3 is TGTGCCCAGAGGTGCGGACGGGGTTCCTACGAGCAGTACTTC.

This clonotype came up many times. This sequence joins TRBV2 and TRBJ1-3; D is unclear. V lost 2 bases, J lost 0 bases, and 8 bases lay in between. CDR3 length: 15 residues. In germline, CDR1 is SNHLY, CDR2 FYNNEI. In DNA form, the CDR3 reads TGTGCCAGCAGTGAACACAGCCCCTCTGGAAACACCATATATTTT. It codes for CASSEHSPSGNTIYF.

The table lists this clonotype with many counts. The chain uses TRBV7-2 and TRBJ2-3; TRBD1 matches at 7 bases. CDR1 is SGHTA, CDR2 FQGNSA, per germline. This CDR3 is 15 amino acids long. Unmatched junction bases numbered 6, after V lost 2 bases and J lost 4 bases. CDR3 region: CASSLMARGPDTQYF. In DNA form, the CDR3 reads TGTGCCAGCAGCTTAATGGCGAGGGGGCCAGATACGCAGTATTTT.